Below are 12 T cell receptor beta chains sequenced from a single sample in a study of blood T cell repertoires in COVID-19. This table comes from immunoSEQ multiplex PCR, and its TCRdb copy is limited to in-frame clones, with some not included. The sample has about 73,000 clones; about 79% are singletons. Input material: peripheral blood. These receptors all stem from an older woman with acute or convalescent COVID-19.

The V call is TRBV2, the J call TRBJ1-5, with 8 bases matching TRBD1. Germline values: CDR1 SNHLY, CDR2 FYNNEI. V was pared by 10 bases and J by 9 bases, with 14 bases of the junction left unmatched. CDR3 length: 14 residues. The CDR3: CATNQDRAQGPQHF. Here the CDR3 DNA reads TGTGCCACTAACCAGGACAGGGCGCAAGGGCCCCAGCATTTT.

The chain couples TRBV15 to TRBJ2-7; TRBD1 agrees at 7 bases. This CDR3 is built from 11 residues. V dropped 5 bases and J dropped 6; count of bases not matched to a gene: 1. The V gene's germline CDR1 is LNHNV and CDR2 YYDKDF (reference sequence). The CDR3 reads CATSRDSEQYF. The CDR3 coding sequence is TGTGCCACCAGCCGGGACAGCGAGCAGTACTTC. The variable domain in full, completed from reference TRBV15 and TRBJ2-7, reads DAMVIQNPRYQVTQFGKPVTLSCSQTLNHNVMYWYQQKSSQAPKLLFHYYDKDFNNEADTPDNFQSRRPNTSFCFLDIRSPGLGDTAMYLCATSRDSEQYFGPGTRLTVT.

This clone is deemed medium-sized (0.01 to 0.1%). This chain joins TRBV9 and TRBJ1-4; a weak D match, TRBD1 (5 bases). The germline CDR1 and CDR2 sequences are SGDLS and YYNGEE. This CDR3 spans 15 amino acids. V lost 1 base and J 5 bases, leaving 12 bases between the germline ends. The CDR3 reads CASSVYGTPNEKLFF. The CDR3 nucleotides are TGTGCCAGCAGCGTATACGGGACTCCAAATGAAAAACTGTTTTTT. Full variable domain (rest looked up from reference TRBV9 and TRBJ1-4): DSGVTQTPKHLITATGQRVTLRCSPRSGDLSVYWYQQSLDQGLQFLIQYYNGEERAKGNILERFSAQQFPDLHSELNLSSLELGDSALYFCASSVYGTPNEKLFFGSGTQLSVL.

This chain joins TRBV3-1 (or the pseudogene TRBV3-2) and TRBJ2-5; D gene uncertain. CDR1 is LGHDT, CDR2 YNNKEL, per germline (reference sequence). CDR3 size: 12 residues. The V and J ends lost 0 bases and 8 bases respectively, with 7 bases between them. DNA for the CDR3: TGTGCCAGCAGCCAAGATCGTTCCACCCAGTACTTC. Encoded protein: CASSQDRSTQYF.

The chain is built from TRBV6-1 and TRBJ1-5; 9 nucleotides match TRBD1. Germline CDR1 reads MNHNS; CDR2 reads SASEGT. V lost 5 bases and J lost 5; bases outside the gene matches: 7. This CDR3 has 15 amino acids. CDR3 in amino acids: CASSRGQGGDQPQHF. As DNA, the CDR3 is TGTGCCAGCAGTAGGGGACAGGGCGGCGATCAGCCCCAGCATTTT.

V is TRBV4-1 and J is TRBJ2-3; 9 positions agree with TRBD2. Germline CDR1 reads MGHRA; CDR2 reads YSYEKL. The trim removed 0 bases at V and 0 bases at J, leaving 10 bases unmatched. The length of the CDR3 is 19 residues. The chain's CDR3 is CASSQDWVAGVPSTDTQYF. The CDR3 coding sequence is TGCGCCAGCAGCCAAGATTGGGTAGCGGGGGTACCTAGCACAGATACGCAGTATTTT.

A few counts support this clone. The J gene is TRBJ1-1, the V gene TRBV6-1; 7 positions match TRBD1. The CDR3 is made up of 15 amino acids. The ends lost 2 bases at V and 0 bases at J; junction bases unmatched: 3. Germline V gene data show CDR1 as MNHNS and CDR2 as SASEGT. CDR3 region: CASSEFGTVNTEAFF. CDR3 sequence (DNA): TGTGCCAGCAGTGAATTTGGGACAGTGAACACTGAAGCTTTCTTT.

The chain couples TRBV5-1 to TRBJ2-5; no reliable D call. The V end was cut by 0 bases, the J end by 3 bases, with 9 bases between. This CDR3 has 14 amino acids. In germline, CDR1 is SGHRS, CDR2 YFSETQ. The CDR3 here is CASSLGTSKETQYF. The CDR3 coding sequence is TGCGCCAGCAGCTTGGGAACTTCCAAAGAGACCCAGTACTTC.

J is TRBJ1-2 and V is TRBV6-5; 7 nucleotides align to TRBD1. Losses at the gene ends were 7 bases for V and 4 bases for J; bases not matched to a gene: 12. The CDR3 spans 15 residues. Germline values: CDR1 MNHEY, CDR2 SVGAGI. In DNA, the CDR3 is TGTGCCAGCACAGCGGAGGGGGCCGTATCCTATGGCTACACCTTC. It is translated as CASTAEGAVSYGYTF.

J is TRBJ1-3 and V is TRBV11-2, with D maybe TRBD1 (6 bases). V was trimmed by 1 base and J by 0 bases, leaving 19 bases between them. Germline V CDR1 and CDR2: SGHAT, FQNNGV. CDR3 length: 19 amino acids. CDR3 bases: TGTGCCAGCAGCTTAGTCTGGTTAACCACAGGGAGCTCTGGAAACACCATATATTTT. Translating it yields CASSLVWLTTGSSGNTIYF.

This chain joins TRBV2 and TRBJ1-1, with 7 bases lining up with TRBD1. V lost 6 bases, J lost 6 bases, and 10 bases stayed unmatched. The CDR3 has 14 residues. Germline loops: CDR1 SNHLY, CDR2 FYNNEI. CDR3 residues: CASSVEQGSAEAFF. Here the CDR3 DNA reads TGTGCCAGCAGCGTCGAACAGGGGAGCGCTGAAGCTTTCTTT.

The genes are TRBV11-2 and TRBJ2-6; D gene ambiguous. Germline V gene lookup returns CDR1 SGHAT and CDR2 FQNNGV. This CDR3 spans 15 amino acids. Trimming cost V 4 bases and J 0 bases, with 7 bases left between them. The CDR3 DNA reads as TGTGCCAGCAGCTCCCGAGGCTCTGGGGCCAACGTCCTGACTTTC. It yields the protein CASSSRGSGANVLTF.